These T cell receptor beta chains were read from a single sample in a study of blood T cell repertoires in COVID-19. The data were produced by immunoSEQ multiplex PCR, yet TCRdb's version contains in-frame clones alone and is incomplete. The sample records tens of thousands of clones, 81% being singletons. Sequenced input: peripheral blood. These receptors all come from a woman aged 70-85 years with acute or convalescent COVID-19. Both conserved end residues are part of each CDR3. Some rows have no size entry. The others give once, few or many, or a class for an expanded clone.

clone_size v_call cdr3_aa
- TRBV30 CAWSGDRGPSYEQYF
few TRBV28 CASSVTEYGYTF
once TRBV28 CASSLSQGTEAFF
once TRBV30 CAWSVGGKGAFF
- TRBV5-6 CASSLWWGMNTEAFF
- TRBV12-3/TRBV12-4 CASSLGRAYGYTF
- TRBV2 CASSELVDRSYGYTF
- TRBV5-1 CASSDRLAGTEQFF
few TRBV9 CASSVGQEPYEQYF
- TRBV3-1/TRBV3-2 CASSPSGTEDNEKLFF
- TRBV10-3 CAISPGLNTIYF
- TRBV29-1 CSVVRGLGADTQYF
- TRBV19 CASSGQTNTEAFF
- TRBV18 CASSPPLAHTYNEQFF
- TRBV2 CASRGDSNNEKLFF
- TRBV7-9 CASSETPGYGYTF
once TRBV11-2 CASSPVTGLGYTF
- TRBV7-2 CASSLGGNDYGYTF
- TRBV2 CASSARTDTQYF
- TRBV30 CAWSPGQGLFETQYF
few TRBV30 CAWSVQANTEAFF
- TRBV27 CASSFAGPGQPQHF
- TRBV20-1 CSASPIGAGHFYEQYF
- TRBV30 CAWSVVLAGELFF
- TRBV7-9 CASSSRNTNNEQFF
- TRBV30 CAFGQGAGNQPQHF
- TRBV6-5 CASSQQGGGQPQHF
- TRBV24-1 CATSVQEAFF
once TRBV18 CASSPWTSGVGSYNEQFF
- TRBV3-1/TRBV3-2 CASSPQSGHEQFF
- TRBV7-3 CASSFRGTSGYNEQFF
- TRBV5-1 CASSLGETGGNNQPQHF
- TRBV6-5 CASSYDRGEEKLFF
- TRBV2 CASIFGTSGRTRAGQYF
- TRBV29-1 CSVGDPDRTYGYTF
- TRBV30 CAWSVGGGNYGYTF
few TRBV28 CASNEDRGATYEQYF
- TRBV5-4 CASSLGPTAYGYTF
once TRBV10-3 CAITTGQDPMGEQFF
- TRBV7-9 CASSLANGGEQFF
- TRBV7-2 CASSLRRGGNPGELFF
- TRBV30 CAWSTPGKRGTEAFF
- TRBV19 CASSLLAGLYNEQFF
- TRBV28 CASTPRGLGTYEQYF
few TRBV3-1/TRBV3-2 CASSERLAVTGELFF